The 26 T cell receptor beta chains presented below share a single source sample, sequenced in a study of T cell repertoires in cytomegalovirus infection (dated by TCRdb to about 2019). TCRdb records Illumina HiSeq 1500 as the sequencer. TCRdb reprocessing: public reads trimmed at Q25 with fastp, clones called with MiXCR, in-frame beta chains kept. Entries are consolidated by CDR3 protein sequence, retaining the most common genes and DNA. The sample includes roughly 640,000 distinct CDR3 sequences, with about 24% observed a single time. Around 7.6% of the sample belongs to the ten largest clones. Source material: CD8+ T cells from PBMCs. All receptors come from a human donor in good health (CMV status not recorded). Some clones in this sample may be carry-over from other donors' samples.

For this clonotype: A junction end diverges from the germline sequence, so it may reflect a read error. The chain combines TRBV2 with TRBJ1-2, with a possible D match to TRBD1 (6 bases). This CDR3 has 12 residues. Germline CDR1 reads SNHLY; CDR2 reads FYNNEI. The CDR3 protein is CVSIQGNYGYTF. The CDR3 DNA reads as TGTGTCAGCATTCAGGGGAACTATGGCTACACCTTC. Full variable domain (rest looked up from reference TRBV2 and TRBJ1-2): EPEVTQTPSHQVTQMGQEVILRCVPISNHLYFYWYRQILGQKVEFLVSFYNNEISEKSEIFDDQFSVERPDGSNFTLKIRSTKLEDSAMYFCVSIQGNYGYTFGSGTRLTVV.

This clonotype was observed a handful of times. The V call is TRBV4-1, the J call TRBJ2-1; the D gene is possibly TRBD1 (6 bases). Trimming took 3 bases from V and 4 from J, leaving 16 bases between them. Per the germline V gene, CDR1 is MGHRA and CDR2 is YSYEKL. CDR3 size: 16 residues. This CDR3 reads CASSHPRDIFYNEQFF. The CDR3 coding sequence is TGCGCCAGCAGCCACCCCCGGGACATCTTTTACAATGAGCAGTTCTTC.

This clonotype was seen at least ten times. The V and J genes are TRBV28 and TRBJ1-2; D is uncertain. Germline V lookup: CDR1 MDHEN, CDR2 SYDVKM. CDR3 length: 13 amino acids. Trimming took 2 bases from V and 2 from J, leaving 6 bases between them. CDR3 amino acids: CASSLSRNYGYTF. The CDR3 DNA reads TGTGCCAGCAGTTTAAGCAGAAACTATGGCTACACCTTC.

At least ten counts were recorded for this clonotype. The V call is TRBV7-9, the J call TRBJ1-2; D gene ambiguous. Trimming removed 0 bases at V and 3 bases at J, with 2 bases between. The germline V gene encodes CDR1 SEHNR and CDR2 FQNEAQ (reference sequence). This CDR3 region has 12 residues. CDR3 loop: CASSLADYGYTF. The DNA of the CDR3 is TGTGCCAGCAGCTTAGCGGACTATGGCTACACCTTC.

This clonotype was counted only a few times. The chain employs TRBV28 and TRBJ1-5, with D maybe TRBD1 (5 bases). The CDR3 spans 15 residues. Germline V gene lookup returns CDR1 MDHEN and CDR2 SYDVKM. Between the trimmed V and J ends, which lost 8 bases and 4 bases, there was a span of 18 bases. The CDR3 here is CASERMVGLNQPQHF. In DNA form, the CDR3 reads TGTGCCAGCGAACGAATGGTGGGGCTAAATCAGCCCCAGCATTTT.

The V call is TRBV6-5, the J call TRBJ2-7; D might be TRBD1 (5 bases). Trimming removed 4 bases from V and 0 bases from J, with 22 bases in between. CDR3 length equals 18 residues. Germline lookup yields CDR1 MNHEY and CDR2 SVGAGI. The CDR3 DNA reads TGTGCCAGCAGTTTGTTTCCCATCGACAGTCCTTTCTCCTACGAGCAGTACTTC. Translated, it gives CASSLFPIDSPFSYEQYF.

This clonotype was counted many times. The gene calls are TRBV7-9 and TRBJ2-7; maybe TRBD1 (6 bases). The germline V and J ends were trimmed by 4 bases and 10 bases, with 17 bases remaining between them. The CDR3 consists of 13 residues. Germline V gives CDR1 SEHNR, CDR2 FQNEAQ (reference sequence). CDR3 sequence: CASSSPTGWGQYV. The CDR3 DNA reads as TGTGCCAGCAGCTCTCCGACAGGCTGGGGCCAGTACGTC.

The rearrangement links TRBV5-1 to TRBJ2-7; a weak D match, TRBD2 (6 bases). Germline V gene sequence: CDR1 SGHRS, CDR2 YFSETQ. The CDR3 totals 14 residues. Trimming removed 5 bases at V and 3 bases at J, with 15 bases between. The CDR3 nucleotides read TGCGCCAGCAGTCTAGGAGGGACCCACTACGAGCAGTACGTC. Its protein is CASSLGGTHYEQYV.

This clonotype was seen a handful of times. This chain connects TRBV7-9 to TRBJ2-5; 7 nucleotides line up with TRBD1. V shed 5 bases, J shed 1 base, and the junction held 7 bases outside the gene matches. This CDR3 region has 15 residues. Germline V gene sequence: CDR1 SEHNR, CDR2 FQNEAQ (reference sequence). CDR3 coding DNA: TGTGCCAGCAGCCTCCCGGGACAGTTCCAAGAGACCCAGTACTTC. This codes for CASSLPGQFQETQYF.

This sequence joins TRBV28 and TRBJ1-6; D not certain. This CDR3 has 12 amino acids. V was shortened by 3 bases and J by 8 bases, with 5 bases between the two germline ends. Germline CDR1 reads MDHEN; CDR2 reads SYDVKM. CDR3 amino acids: CASSLGYSPLHF. The CDR3, as DNA: TGTGCCAGCAGTTTGGGGTATTCACCCCTCCACTTT.

Comment on this clonotype: A much larger clone lies one base from this, so it may be a read error. A read error is likely, as this CDR3 ends without the conserved phenylalanine or tryptophan. CDR3 coding DNA: TGTGCCAGCAGTTACACCGGGACAGAAGAGACCCAGTACCTC. Protein: CASSYTGTEETQYL. V is TRBV6-5 and J is TRBJ2-5; 7 bases map to TRBD1. Per germline, CDR1 MNHEY and CDR2 SVGAGI. The CDR3 loop spans 14 amino acids. Trimming removed 2 bases from V and 3 bases from J; junction bases left unmatched: 3.

This chain connects TRBV20-1 to TRBJ2-4, with 9 bases fitting TRBD1. Per the germline V gene, CDR1 is DFQATT and CDR2 is SNEGSKA (reference sequence). Trimming cost V 6 bases and J 0 bases; bases outside gene matches: 6. This CDR3 region has 15 residues. CDR3 in amino acids: CSAIDRGTAKNIQYF. For the CDR3, the DNA is TGCAGTGCAATAGACAGGGGGACAGCCAAAAACATTCAGTACTTC.

This clonotype has more than one count but fewer than ten. The chain employs TRBV6-2 or TRBV6-3 and TRBJ1-1; D is uncertain. With 2 bases removed from V and 8 bases from J, the gap between germline ends came to 12 bases. The CDR3 loop spans 13 amino acids. Germline V gives CDR1 MNHEY, CDR2 SVGEGT. CDR3: CASSYLVREEAFF. The DNA for the CDR3 is TGTGCCAGCAGTTACCTCGTTAGGGAAGAAGCTTTCTTT.

This clonotype appeared a few times. The chain is built from TRBV20-1 and TRBJ2-1; no reliable D call. CDR3 length: 13 amino acids. With 7 bases removed from V and 0 bases from J, the gap between germline ends came to 10 bases. Per the germline V gene, CDR1 is DFQATT and CDR2 is SNEGSKA (reference sequence). The CDR3: CSVAPSSYNEQFF. The DNA of the CDR3 is TGCAGTGTCGCCCCAAGCTCCTACAATGAGCAGTTCTTC.

V gene TRBV12-5 combines with J gene TRBJ2-2, with D perhaps matching TRBD1 or TRBD2 (5 bases each). Germline V gives CDR1 LGHNT, CDR2 FRNRAP. V dropped 4 bases and J dropped 5 bases, with 17 bases sitting between them. The CDR3 has 16 amino acids. The CDR3 DNA follows: TGTGCTAGTGGTTCCACGACTTGGGGCGGGACCGGGGAGCTGTTTTTT. This gives the protein CASGSTTWGGTGELFF. Together with reference TRBV12-5 and TRBJ2-2, the CDR3 gives the full variable domain: DARVTQTPRHKVTEMGQEVTMRCQPILGHNTVFWYRQTMMQGLELLAYFRNRAPLDDSGMPKDRFSAEMPDATLATLKIQPSEPRDSAVYFCASGSTTWGGTGELFFGEGSRLTVL.

This clonotype was picked up a small number of times. CDR3 sequence reads: CSARDKNTGELFF. CDR3 in DNA: TGCAGTGCTAGAGATAAGAACACCGGGGAGCTGTTTTTT. This chain uses TRBV20-1 with TRBJ2-2; D uncertain. CDR3 length: 13 amino acids. The V gene lost 0 bases and the J gene lost 1 base, with 3 bases spanning the gap. Looked up from germline, CDR1 is DFQATT and CDR2 is SNEGSKA (reference sequence).

This clonotype was counted between two and nine times. V and J are TRBV27 and TRBJ1-6; no clear D gene. The CDR3 runs 12 residues. Trimming removed 5 bases from V and 13 bases from J, with 12 bases in between. Germline V lookup: CDR1 MNHEY, CDR2 SMNVEV (reference sequence). The CDR3 region is CASSPPQRPLHF. The CDR3 DNA sequence: TGTGCCAGCAGTCCACCCCAAAGGCCCCTCCACTTT.

This clonotype was picked up many times. The chain employs TRBV7-9 and TRBJ2-5; 7 bases match TRBD1. This CDR3 is built from 15 residues. The germline V gene has CDR1 SEHNR and CDR2 FQNEAQ (reference sequence). Trimming took 4 bases from V and 0 from J; bases not matched to a gene: 5. CDR3 in amino acids: CASSSGQMYQETQYF. CDR3 DNA: TGTGCCAGCAGCTCGGGACAGATGTACCAAGAGACCCAGTACTTC.

As concerns this clonotype: A read error may be the cause here, since a much bigger clone is one base away. The chain has TRBV7-9 and TRBJ2-7, with D perhaps TRBD1 (6 bases). The germline CDR1 and CDR2 sequences are SEHNR and FQNEAQ (reference sequence). Trimming left V 1 base short and J 2 bases short, with 9 bases between. The CDR3 has 14 amino acids. The CDR3 spells CASSLGQAAYEQYF. CDR3 DNA: TGTGCCAGCAGCTTAGGACAGGCCGCCTACGAGCAGTACTTC.

The sample holds many counts of this clonotype. This chain connects TRBV11-3 to TRBJ1-1; TRBD1 might be the D (5 bases). CDR1 and CDR2 from the germline V gene are SGHNT and YENEEA. Trimming left V 2 bases short and J 0 bases short, with 10 bases between. This CDR3 contains 15 residues. The CDR3 protein is CASSLTTDLNTEAFF. The CDR3 coding sequence is TGTGCCAGCAGCTTAACGACAGACCTGAACACTGAAGCTTTCTTT.

The sample holds many counts of this clonotype. The chain uses TRBV4-1 and TRBJ2-1; the match to TRBD1 covers 7 bases. The CDR3 is 14 residues long. V lost 2 bases to trimming and J lost 5 bases; unmatched junction nucleotides: 3. CDR1 MGHRA and CDR2 YSYEKL come from the germline V gene. CDR3 sequence: CASSQLGTDNEQFF. The CDR3 region has the DNA TGCGCCAGCAGCCAACTAGGGACAGACAATGAGCAGTTCTTC.

Comment on this clonotype: This may stem from a read error, because a much larger clone lies one nucleotide away. The chain has TRBV4-1 and TRBJ2-1; 10 positions agree with TRBD2. CDR3 size: 16 residues. Germline loops: CDR1 MGHRA, CDR2 YSYEKL. CDR3 DNA sequence: TGCGCCAGCAGCCAAGTCGAAGCGGGGGGGTGGAATGGGCAGTTCTTC. Translation gives CASSQVEAGGWNGQFF.

This clonotype was seen a few times. The chain uses TRBV20-1 and TRBJ2-3, with TRBD2 matching 9 bases. Germline trimming cut 0 bases from V and 0 bases from J; bases unmatched to any gene: 13. The V gene's germline CDR1 is DFQATT and CDR2 SNEGSKA (reference sequence). The CDR3 totals 19 residues. The CDR3 DNA is TGCAGTGCTAGAGATGAGGTAGCGGGGGCGGGGTTTAGCACAGATACGCAGTATTTT. This encodes CSARDEVAGAGFSTDTQYF.

This clonotype was detected a few times. V gene TRBV7-8 combines with J gene TRBJ1-5; 7 positions agree with TRBD1. Germline V gives CDR1 SGHVS, CDR2 FQNEAQ. V gave up 2 bases and J gave up 3 bases; unmatched junction bases: 10. The CDR3 loop spans 17 amino acids. The CDR3 DNA is TGTGCCAGCAGCTTACGCGTCGGGACAGACATCAATCAGCCCCAGCATTTT. Its translation is CASSLRVGTDINQPQHF.

The CDR3 DNA follows: TGTGCCAGCATCGCATCTCTGGGGGCGAGTTTCGCAGCTTTCTTT. Translation: CASIASLGASFAAFF. The V gene is TRBV28, the J gene TRBJ1-1; possible D gene TRBD1, 6 bases. The CDR3 consists of 15 residues. Between the trimmed V and J ends, which lost 7 bases and 10 bases, there was a span of 25 bases. Germline loops: CDR1 MDHEN, CDR2 SYDVKM.

V gene TRBV28 combines with J gene TRBJ2-7; 10 bases are shared with TRBD1. J lost 6 bases, V lost 5 bases, and 7 bases had no gene match. The CDR3 sequence is 14 residues long. Germline CDR1 and CDR2: MDHEN and SYDVKM. The chain's CDR3 is CASSKDRGRFEQYV. The CDR3 coding sequence is TGTGCCAGCAGTAAGGACAGGGGGAGGTTCGAGCAGTACGTC.